This TCR beta chain was obtained from a study of CDR3 diversity in severe acne. This clonotype was recorded at least ten times. TCRdb analysed the PCR reads with MiXCR anew, one entry per CDR3 protein. The table records around 94,000 distinct CDR3 sequences, roughly half of them present only once. The CDR3 runs to 14 residues. The germline gives CDR1 MNHEY, CDR2 SVGEGT. With 2 bases clipped from V and 7 bases from J, the junction kept 5 bases outside the gene matches. Material: blood. The TCR originated in a male donor with acne. The V gene is TRBV6-2 or TRBV6-3, the J gene TRBJ2-1; 7 bases fit TRBD2. CDR3 in amino acids: CASSYRTRVNEQFF. In DNA, the CDR3 is TGTGCCAGCAGTTACCGGACTAGGGTTAATGAGCAGTTCTTC.